Below, 14 T cell receptor beta chains from the same sample are listed, as sequenced in a study of cytomegalovirus exposure and HLA in healthy donors. PCR amplification relied on 60 Vbeta primers (plus 13 Jbeta primers). The repertoire was sequenced with immunoSEQ multiplex PCR; TCRdb's copy has only in-frame clones and lacks some. The data show 120,000 to 150,000 clones, 65% to 80% seen once. Sample: PBMCs. Source of these receptors: a man aged 35-49 years in good health and CMV-seropositive.

Here the CDR3 reads CASSLRTGWSNTEAFF. The CDR3 region has the DNA TGTGCCAGCAGCTTGCGGACAGGGTGGTCGAACACTGAAGCTTTCTTT. The chain joins TRBV7-9 to TRBJ1-1; TRBD1 matches 8 bases. Looked up from germline, CDR1 is SEHNR and CDR2 is FQNEAQ (reference sequence). V gave up 3 bases and J gave up 1 base; unmatched junction bases: 7. CDR3 length: 16 amino acids.

This sequence joins TRBV5-6 and TRBJ2-3; 11 positions agree with TRBD2. Germline trimming cut 7 bases from V and 3 bases from J; bases unmatched to any gene: 1. CDR3 length: 13 residues. Germline loops: CDR1 SGHDT, CDR2 YYEEEE. The CDR3 nucleotides read TGTGCCAGCGGGACTAGCGGTACAGATACGCAGTATTTT. It codes for CASGTSGTDTQYF.

This clone was seen only a few times. V gene TRBV7-2 combines with J gene TRBJ1-2, with D perhaps matching TRBD1 (5 bases). This CDR3 has 14 residues. V was trimmed by 5 bases and J by 5 bases, leaving 15 bases between them. The germline V gene has CDR1 SGHTA and CDR2 FQGNSA. CDR3 sequence: CASSLQQGGYGYTF. DNA for the CDR3: TGTGCCAGCAGCCTCCAGCAGGGAGGGTATGGCTACACCTTC.

V gene TRBV7-3 combines with J gene TRBJ2-2, with TRBD2 identical over 10 bases. This CDR3 comprises 15 residues. V trimming: 5 bases; J trimming: 5 bases; junction bases outside the gene matches: 5. Germline CDR1 is SGHTA and CDR2 is FQGTGA. This chain's CDR3 is CASSTSGDRTGELFF. As DNA, the CDR3 is TGTGCCAGCAGCACTAGCGGGGACAGGACCGGGGAGCTGTTTTTT. Drawing the rest from reference TRBV7-3 and TRBJ2-2, the complete variable domain is GAGVSQTPSNKVTEKGKYVELRCDPISGHTALYWYRQSLGQGPEFLIYFQGTGAADDSGLPNDRFFAVRPEGSVSTLKIQRTERGDSAVYLCASSTSGDRTGELFFGEGSRLTVL.

This clone was observed a single time. The V and J genes are TRBV6-5 and TRBJ1-5, with 9 bases that match TRBD1. The CDR3 is 15 amino acids. Unmatched junction bases numbered 1, after V lost 4 bases and J lost 0 bases. In germline, CDR1 is MNHEY, CDR2 SVGAGI. CDR3 loop: CASSSTGGSNQPQHF. CDR3 nucleotide sequence: TGTGCCAGCAGTTCGACAGGGGGTAGCAATCAGCCCCAGCATTTT.

V gene TRBV6-5 combines with J gene TRBJ1-2; a possible D gene is TRBD1 (5 bases). This CDR3 spans 13 amino acids. CDR1 and CDR2 from the germline V gene are MNHEY and SVGAGI. V lost 8 bases and J lost 8, with 18 bases in between. The CDR3 nucleotides read TGTGCCAGCCATGACAGCCGAACTAAAGGCTACACCTTC. Protein product: CASHDSRTKGYTF.

J is TRBJ2-6 and V is TRBV5-5; D might be TRBD1 (6 bases). The CDR3 loop spans 16 amino acids. V was clipped by 4 bases and J by 0 bases, with 11 bases between them. Germline V gene lookup returns CDR1 SGHKS and CDR2 YYEKEE (reference sequence). The CDR3 region is CASSLTGISGANVLTF. The CDR3 region has the DNA TGTGCCAGCAGCCTGACAGGCATCTCTGGGGCCAACGTCCTGACTTTC.

This clone was seen more than once but under ten times. The CDR3 loop is CASSLGSGDYEQYF. CDR3 DNA: TGCGCCAGCAGCTTGGGGTCAGGCGACTACGAGCAGTACTTC. The chain employs TRBV5-1 and TRBJ2-7; no clear D. Germline loops: CDR1 SGHRS, CDR2 YFSETQ. The CDR3 has 14 residues. V was clipped by 0 bases and J by 3 bases, with 10 bases between them. Full variable domain (remainder filled in from reference TRBV5-1 and TRBJ2-7): KAGVTQTPRYLIKTRGQQVTLSCSPISGHRSVSWYQQTPGQGLQFLFEYFSETQRNKGNFPGRFSGRQFSNSRSEMNVSTLELGDSALYLCASSLGSGDYEQYFGPGTRLTVT.

Of note for this clone: Other DNA sequences in this sample translate to the same CDR3. This chain links TRBV6-5 with TRBJ2-1; possible D gene TRBD2, 5 bases. The germline V gene encodes CDR1 MNHEY and CDR2 SVGAGI. Trimming removed 2 bases at V and 8 bases at J, with 10 bases between. This CDR3 has 13 amino acids. For the CDR3, the DNA is TGTGCCAGCAGTTACCCTGCTAGCCATGAGCAGTTCTTC. Amino acid sequence: CASSYPASHEQFF.

The rearrangement uses TRBV6-4 and TRBJ2-7; 8 bases line up with TRBD1. With V trimmed by 6 bases and J by 0 bases, 16 bases remained unmatched. This CDR3 region has 18 residues. Germline CDR1 and CDR2: MRHNA and SNTAGT. Here the CDR3 DNA reads TGTGCCAGCAGCACCGGACAGGGCCATTACTTGGCCTCCTACGAGCAGTACTTC. Amino acids: CASSTGQGHYLASYEQYF.

V and J are TRBV4-3 and TRBJ1-1; D remains ambiguous. The CDR3 is 16 residues long. The V end lost 1 base, the J end lost 0 bases, and 12 bases lay between the germline ends. In germline, CDR1 is LGHNA, CDR2 YSLEER. The CDR3 DNA reads as TGCGCCAGCAGCCAAGCCCCACAGAGCATGAACACTGAAGCTTTCTTT. It encodes CASSQAPQSMNTEAFF.

This clone was observed a handful of times. The chain has TRBV6-5 and TRBJ1-4, with D possibly being TRBD1 (5 bases). This CDR3 contains 14 residues. Looked up from germline, CDR1 is MNHEY and CDR2 is SVGAGI. Trimming stripped 6 bases from V and 5 bases from J, with 13 bases between. CDR3 bases: TGTGCCAGCAGACCTGGGGGAGGGAATGAAAAACTGTTTTTT. Translated, it gives CASRPGGGNEKLFF.

The chain joins TRBV5-4 to TRBJ2-1; D might be TRBD2 (6 bases). The V gene lost 3 bases and the J gene lost 0 bases, with 16 bases spanning the gap. Germline V lookup: CDR1 SGHNT, CDR2 YYREEE (reference sequence). The CDR3 contains 17 residues. The CDR3 region has the DNA TGTGCCAGCAGCTGGGACTCCCAAGCAAGCTCCTACAATGAGCAGTTCTTC. It yields the protein CASSWDSQASSYNEQFF.

This chain uses TRBV21-1 with TRBJ2-7; TRBD1, as called in the table, went unchecked against the DNA. TRBV21-1 is flagged as a pseudogene. The CDR3 is 17 amino acids. CDR3: CASTLGLGQSGSYEQYF. CDR3 sequence (DNA): TGTGCCAGCACCCTCGGCCTGGGACAGTCGGGATCCTACGAGCAGTACTTC.